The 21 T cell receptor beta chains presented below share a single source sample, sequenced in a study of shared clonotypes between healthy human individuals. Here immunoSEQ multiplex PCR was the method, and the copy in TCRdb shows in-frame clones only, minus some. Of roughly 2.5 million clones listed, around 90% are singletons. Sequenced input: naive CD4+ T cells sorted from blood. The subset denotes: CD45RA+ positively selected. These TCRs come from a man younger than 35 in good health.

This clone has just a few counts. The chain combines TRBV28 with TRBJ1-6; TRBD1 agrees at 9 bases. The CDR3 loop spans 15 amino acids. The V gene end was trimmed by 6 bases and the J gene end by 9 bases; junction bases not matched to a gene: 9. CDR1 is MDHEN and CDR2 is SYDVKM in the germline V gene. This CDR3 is CASRPGTGRGSPLHF. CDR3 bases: TGTGCCAGCAGACCTGGGACAGGGAGGGGTTCACCCCTCCACTTT.

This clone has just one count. The chain's CDR3 is CASSEPGQGSAGANVLTF. For the CDR3, the DNA is TGTGCCAGCAGTGAGCCGGGACAGGGCTCTGCGGGGGCCAACGTCCTGACTTTC. The rearrangement links TRBV6-1 to TRBJ2-6; TRBD1 agrees at 9 bases. The junction had 10 bases not matched to a gene; V was cut back by 3 bases and J by 4 bases. Germline V gives CDR1 MNHNS, CDR2 SASEGT. The CDR3 has 18 amino acids.

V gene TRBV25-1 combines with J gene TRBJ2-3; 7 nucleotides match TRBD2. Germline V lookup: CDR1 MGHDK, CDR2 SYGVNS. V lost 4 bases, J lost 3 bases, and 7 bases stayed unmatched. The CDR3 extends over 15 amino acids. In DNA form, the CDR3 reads TGTGCCAGCAGTGCTCGACTAGCAGCTACAGATACGCAGTATTTT. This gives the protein CASSARLAATDTQYF.

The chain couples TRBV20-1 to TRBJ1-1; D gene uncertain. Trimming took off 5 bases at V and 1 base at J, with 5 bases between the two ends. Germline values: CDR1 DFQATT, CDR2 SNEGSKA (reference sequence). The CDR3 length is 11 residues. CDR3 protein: CSAFGNTEAFF. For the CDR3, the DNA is TGCAGTGCTTTTGGGAACACTGAAGCTTTCTTT.

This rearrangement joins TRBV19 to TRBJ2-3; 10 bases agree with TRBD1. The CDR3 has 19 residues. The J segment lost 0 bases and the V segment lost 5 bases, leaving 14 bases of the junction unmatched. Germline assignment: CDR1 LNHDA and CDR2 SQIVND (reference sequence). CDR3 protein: CASSRLPGQGFLSTDTQYF. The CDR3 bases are TGTGCCAGTAGTCGACTACCGGGACAGGGGTTCTTAAGCACAGATACGCAGTATTTT. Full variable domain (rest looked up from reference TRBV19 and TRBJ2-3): DGGITQSPKYLFRKEGQNVTLSCEQNLNHDAMYWYRQDPGQGLRLIYYSQIVNDFQKGDIAEGYSVSREKKESFPLTVTSAQKNPTAFYLCASSRLPGQGFLSTDTQYFGPGTRLTVL.

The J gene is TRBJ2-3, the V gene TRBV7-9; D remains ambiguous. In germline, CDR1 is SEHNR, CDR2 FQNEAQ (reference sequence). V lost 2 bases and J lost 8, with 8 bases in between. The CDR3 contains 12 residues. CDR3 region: CASSLLLATQYF. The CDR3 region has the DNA TGTGCCAGCAGCTTATTACTGGCTACGCAGTATTTT. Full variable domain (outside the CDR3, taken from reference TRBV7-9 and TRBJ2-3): DTGVSQNPRHKITKRGQNVTFRCDPISEHNRLYWYRQTLGQGPEFLTYFQNEAQLEKSRLLSDRFSAERPKGSFSTLEIQRTEQGDSAMYLCASSLLLATQYFGPGTRLTVL.

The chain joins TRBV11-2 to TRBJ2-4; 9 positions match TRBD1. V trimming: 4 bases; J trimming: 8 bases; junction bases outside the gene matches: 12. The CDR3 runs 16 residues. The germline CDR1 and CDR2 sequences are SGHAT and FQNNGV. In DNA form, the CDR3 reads TGTGCCAGCAGCTGGTATGAAACAGGGGGCGCAGACATTCAGTACTTC. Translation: CASSWYETGGADIQYF. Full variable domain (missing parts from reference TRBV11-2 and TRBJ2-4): EAGVAQSPRYKIIEKRQSVAFWCNPISGHATLYWYQQILGQGPKLLIQFQNNGVVDDSQLPKDRFSAERLKGVDSTLKIQPAKLEDSAVYLCASSWYETGGADIQYFGAGTRLSVL.

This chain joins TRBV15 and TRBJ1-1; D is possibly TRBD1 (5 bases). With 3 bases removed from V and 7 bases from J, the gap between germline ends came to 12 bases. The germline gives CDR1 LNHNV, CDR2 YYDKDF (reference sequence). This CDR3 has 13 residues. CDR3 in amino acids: CATSSRVQSEAFF. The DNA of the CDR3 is TGTGCCACCAGCAGCAGGGTCCAGAGTGAAGCTTTCTTT.

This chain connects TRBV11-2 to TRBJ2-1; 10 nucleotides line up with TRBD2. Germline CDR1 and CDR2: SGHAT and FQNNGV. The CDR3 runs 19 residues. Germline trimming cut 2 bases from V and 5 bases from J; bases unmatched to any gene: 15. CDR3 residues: CASSLWTFKSSGSHNEQFF. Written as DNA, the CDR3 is TGTGCCAGCAGCTTATGGACCTTTAAGTCTAGCGGGAGTCACAATGAGCAGTTCTTC.

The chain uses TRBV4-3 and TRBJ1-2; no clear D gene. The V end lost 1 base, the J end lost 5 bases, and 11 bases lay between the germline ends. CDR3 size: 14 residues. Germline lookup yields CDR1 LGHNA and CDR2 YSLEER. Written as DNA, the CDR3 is TGCGCCAGCAGCCAAGGAGACGTGAGTTATGGCTACACCTTC. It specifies CASSQGDVSYGYTF.

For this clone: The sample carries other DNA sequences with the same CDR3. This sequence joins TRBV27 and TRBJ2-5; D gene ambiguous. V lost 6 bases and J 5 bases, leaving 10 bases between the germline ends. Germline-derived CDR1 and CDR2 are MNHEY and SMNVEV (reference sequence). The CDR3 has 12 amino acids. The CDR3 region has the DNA TGTGCCAGCAGCAGCATTGGGGAGACCCAGTACTTC. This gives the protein CASSSIGETQYF.

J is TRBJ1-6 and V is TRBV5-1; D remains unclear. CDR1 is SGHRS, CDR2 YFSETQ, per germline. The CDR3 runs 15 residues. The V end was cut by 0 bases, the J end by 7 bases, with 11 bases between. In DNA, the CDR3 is TGCGCCAGCAGCTTGGAAGGGCCTCTCAATTCACCCCTCCACTTT. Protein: CASSLEGPLNSPLHF.

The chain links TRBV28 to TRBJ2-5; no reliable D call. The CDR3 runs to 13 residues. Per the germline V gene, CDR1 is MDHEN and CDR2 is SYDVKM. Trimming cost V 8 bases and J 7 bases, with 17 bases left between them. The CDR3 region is CASSRVAPATQYF. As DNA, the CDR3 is TGTGCCAGCTCCCGGGTTGCCCCTGCGACCCAGTACTTC.

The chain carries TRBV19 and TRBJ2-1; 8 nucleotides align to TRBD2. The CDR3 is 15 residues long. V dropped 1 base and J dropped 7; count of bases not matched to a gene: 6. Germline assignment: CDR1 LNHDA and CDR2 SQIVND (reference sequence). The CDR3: CASSIAPGGLNEQFF. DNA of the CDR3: TGTGCCAGTAGTATAGCTCCGGGGGGGCTGAATGAGCAGTTCTTC.

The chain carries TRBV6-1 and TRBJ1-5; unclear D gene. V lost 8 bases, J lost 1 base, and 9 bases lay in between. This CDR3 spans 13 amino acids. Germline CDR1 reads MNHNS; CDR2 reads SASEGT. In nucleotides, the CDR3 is TGTGCCAGCCAGGTACAGAGCAATCAGCCCCAGCATTTT. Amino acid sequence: CASQVQSNQPQHF.

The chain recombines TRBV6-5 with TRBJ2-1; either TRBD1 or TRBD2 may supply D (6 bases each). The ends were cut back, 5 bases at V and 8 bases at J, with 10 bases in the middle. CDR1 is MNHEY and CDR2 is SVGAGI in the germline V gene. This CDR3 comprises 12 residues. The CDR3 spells CASSPRGDEQFF. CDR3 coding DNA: TGTGCCAGCAGTCCGAGGGGGGATGAGCAGTTCTTC.

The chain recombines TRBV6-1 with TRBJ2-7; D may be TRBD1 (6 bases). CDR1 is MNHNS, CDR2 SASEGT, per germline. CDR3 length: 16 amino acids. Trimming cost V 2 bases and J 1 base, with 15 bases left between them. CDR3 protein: CASSEYFRTESYEQYF. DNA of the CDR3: TGTGCCAGCAGTGAATACTTTCGGACAGAATCCTACGAGCAGTACTTC.

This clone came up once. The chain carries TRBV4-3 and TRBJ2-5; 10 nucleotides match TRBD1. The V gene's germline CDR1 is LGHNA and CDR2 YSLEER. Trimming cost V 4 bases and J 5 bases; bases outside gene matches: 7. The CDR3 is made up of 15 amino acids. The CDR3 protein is CASSRRMGQGETQYF. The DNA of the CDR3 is TGCGCCAGCAGCCGACGCATGGGACAGGGGGAGACCCAGTACTTC.

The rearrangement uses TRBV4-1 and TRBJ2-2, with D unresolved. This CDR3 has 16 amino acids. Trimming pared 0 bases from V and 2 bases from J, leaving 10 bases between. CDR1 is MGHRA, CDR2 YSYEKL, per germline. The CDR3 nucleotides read TGCGCCAGCAGCCAAGAAGACTTAGCTAACACCGGGGAGCTGTTTTTT. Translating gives CASSQEDLANTGELFF.

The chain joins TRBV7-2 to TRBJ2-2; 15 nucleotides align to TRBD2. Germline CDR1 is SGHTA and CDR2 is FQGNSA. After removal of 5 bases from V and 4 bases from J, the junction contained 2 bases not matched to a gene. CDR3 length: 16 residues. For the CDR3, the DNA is TGTGCCAGCAGCCGGACTAGCGGGAGGGGCACCGGGGAGCTGTTTTTT. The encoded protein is CASSRTSGRGTGELFF.

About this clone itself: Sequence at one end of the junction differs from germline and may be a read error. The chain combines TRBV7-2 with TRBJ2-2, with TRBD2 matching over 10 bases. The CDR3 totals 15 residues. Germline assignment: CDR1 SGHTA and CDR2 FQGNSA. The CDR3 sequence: CASSPTSGNAGELFF. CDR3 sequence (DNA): TGTGCCAGCAGTCCCACTAGCGGGAACGCCGGGGAGCTGTTTTTT.